What follows is one T cell receptor (beta chain) and its context. What it binds is unknown. These data originate in a study of cytomegalovirus exposure and HLA in healthy donors. CDR1 and CDR2 from the germline V gene are SGHRS and YFSETQ. CDR3 length: 14 amino acids. Trimming removed 0 bases at V and 1 base at J, with 7 bases between. TCRdb's copy holds only in-frame clones and misses some; the assay was immunoSEQ multiplex PCR. Seen here are 190,000 or so clones, 80% to 85% observed once, and the top ten hold 2.5% to 3%. Overall study results and limits: One later analysis, an examination of the 100 to 150 validation repertoires, found that first-cohort TCR clusters tended to co-occur in them. A few chains tied to CMV proved CMV antigen-specific in vitro.

This sequence joins TRBV5-1 and TRBJ2-5; D may be TRBD2 (5 bases). The sample comprised PBMCs. This clonotype was sampled from a woman aged 18-35 years in good health and CMV-seropositive. CDR3 sequence: CASSLAGSQETQYF. CDR3 DNA sequence: TGCGCCAGCAGCTTGGCGGGATCCCAAGAGACCCAGTACTTC.